This T cell receptor beta chain was retrieved from a study of post-analysis software for immune sequencing data. General study findings and limits: Four to six TRBV segments were significantly more frequent in patients than in controls. TRBV5-6, TRBV5-1 and TRBV20-1 were among these segments.

CDR3 length: 15 residues. V gave up 5 bases and J gave up 6 bases, with 18 bases separating them. In germline, CDR1 is SGHTA, CDR2 FQGNSA. As concerns this clonotype: The antigen remains undetermined.

The authors incorporated unique molecular identifiers into the TCR beta cDNA libraries. One entry per CDR3 protein, called by TCRdb with MiXCR from the PCR reads. The sample has hundreds of thousands of distinct CDR3 sequences, 59% seen once. The sequenced material came from blood. The TCR sequence derives from a girl aged 2 to 10 with multiple sclerosis. The V call is TRBV7-2, the J call TRBJ2-3; tentatively, D is TRBD1 or TRBD2 (5 bases each). The CDR3 reads CASSPWDLRWDTQYF. CDR3 DNA sequence: TGTGCCAGCAGCCCCTGGGACCTAAGGTGGGATACGCAGTATTTT. The variable domain in full, with the rest retrieved from reference TRBV7-2 and TRBJ2-3, is GAGVSQSPSNKVTEKGKDVELRCDPISGHTALYWYRQSLGQGLEFLIYFQGNSAPDKSGLPSDRFSAERTGGSVSTLTIQRTQQEDSAVYLCASSPWDLRWDTQYFGPGTRLTVL.